This paragraph reports one T cell receptor beta chain. Profiled with immunoSEQ multiplex PCR; TCRdb holds only in-frame clones, not every one. The sample includes about 120,000 clones, about 87% of them seen just once. CTLA-4 blockade with ipilimumab, together with focal radiation, was given to patients with chemo-refractory metastatic non-small-cell lung cancer. The record originates from a study of radiotherapy plus CTLA-4 blockade in lung cancer. The wider study: Around a sixth of patients responded objectively, and roughly 30% achieved disease control.

In germline, CDR1 is LNHNV, CDR2 YYDKDF (reference sequence). This CDR3 has 15 amino acids. V dropped 5 bases and J dropped 0; count of bases not matched to a gene: 5. This sequence originates from a human donor with non-small cell lung cancer that progressed on radiotherapy plus ipilimumab. The sequencing used peripheral blood, collected from a patient treated with radiotherapy plus ipilimumab. This rearrangement joins TRBV15 to TRBJ2-3; 7 bases line up with TRBD1. The CDR3 region has the DNA TGTGCCACCAGCTCCGGGACAGTTAGCACAGATACGCAGTATTTT. It translates to CATSSGTVSTDTQYF.